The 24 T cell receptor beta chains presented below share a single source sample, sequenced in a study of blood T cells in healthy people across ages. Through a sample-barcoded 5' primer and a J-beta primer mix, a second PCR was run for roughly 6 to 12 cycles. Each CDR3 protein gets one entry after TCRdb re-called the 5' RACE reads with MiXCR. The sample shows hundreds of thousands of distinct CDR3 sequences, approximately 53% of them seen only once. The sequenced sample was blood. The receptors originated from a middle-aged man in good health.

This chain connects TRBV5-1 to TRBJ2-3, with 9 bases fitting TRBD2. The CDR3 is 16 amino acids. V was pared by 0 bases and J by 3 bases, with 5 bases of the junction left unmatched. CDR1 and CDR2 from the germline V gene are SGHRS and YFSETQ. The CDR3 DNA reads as TGCGCCAGCAGCTTGGGGACTAGCGCCTTGACAGATACGCAGTATTTT. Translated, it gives CASSLGTSALTDTQYF.

CDR3 amino acids: CASSSGTSGGANEQFF. CDR3 nucleotides: TGTGCCAGCAGTTCCGGGACTAGCGGGGGGGCGAATGAGCAGTTCTTC. This rearrangement joins TRBV28 to TRBJ2-1, with TRBD2 matching 16 bases. With 4 bases clipped from V and 7 bases from J, the junction kept 4 bases outside the gene matches. CDR3 length: 16 amino acids. The germline gives CDR1 MDHEN, CDR2 SYDVKM.

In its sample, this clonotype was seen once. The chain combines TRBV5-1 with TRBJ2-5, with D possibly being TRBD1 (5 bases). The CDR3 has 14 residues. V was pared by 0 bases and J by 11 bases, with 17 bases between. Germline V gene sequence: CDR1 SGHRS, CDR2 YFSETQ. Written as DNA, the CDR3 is TGCGCCAGCAGCTTGGACGGACAAATCAATGAGCAGTACTTC. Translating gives CASSLDGQINEQYF.

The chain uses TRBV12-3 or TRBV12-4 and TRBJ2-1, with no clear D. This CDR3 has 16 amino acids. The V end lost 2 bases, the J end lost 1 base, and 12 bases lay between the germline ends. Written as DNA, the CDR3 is TGTGCCAGCAGTTTAAGGGATAGGGTTTCCTACAATGAGCAGTTCTTC. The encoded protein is CASSLRDRVSYNEQFF.

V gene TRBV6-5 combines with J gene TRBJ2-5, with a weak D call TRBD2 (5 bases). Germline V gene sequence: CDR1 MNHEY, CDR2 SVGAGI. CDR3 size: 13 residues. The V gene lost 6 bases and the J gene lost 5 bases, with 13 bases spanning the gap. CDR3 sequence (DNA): TGTGCCAGCAGCCTTAGCGCCGCGGAGACCCAGTACTTC. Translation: CASSLSAAETQYF.

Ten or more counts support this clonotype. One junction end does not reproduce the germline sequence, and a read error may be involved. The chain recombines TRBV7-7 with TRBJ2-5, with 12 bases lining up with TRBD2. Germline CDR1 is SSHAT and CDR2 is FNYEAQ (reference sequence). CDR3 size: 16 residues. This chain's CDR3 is CASSVGLAGTQETQYF. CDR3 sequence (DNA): TGTGCTAGCAGTGTCGGACTAGCGGGGACCCAAGAGACCCAGTACTTC.

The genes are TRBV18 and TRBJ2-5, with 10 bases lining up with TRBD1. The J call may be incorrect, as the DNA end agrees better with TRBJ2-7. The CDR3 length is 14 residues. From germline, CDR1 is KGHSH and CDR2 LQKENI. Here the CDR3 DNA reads TGTGCCAGCCGCCAGGGACAGGGGAAAGACGAGCAGTACTTC. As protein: CASRQGQGKDEQYF.

The CDR3 spells CASSLVLGARTEAFF. CDR3 nucleotides: TGTGCCAGCAGTTTAGTACTGGGGGCGCGCACTGAAGCTTTCTTT. V usage is TRBV27 and J usage is TRBJ1-1; weak D call: TRBD1 (6 bases). Trimming shortened V by 2 bases and J by 4 bases, and 14 bases separated the two germline ends. The CDR3 sequence is 15 residues long. Germline CDR1 reads MNHEY; CDR2 reads SMNVEV (reference sequence).

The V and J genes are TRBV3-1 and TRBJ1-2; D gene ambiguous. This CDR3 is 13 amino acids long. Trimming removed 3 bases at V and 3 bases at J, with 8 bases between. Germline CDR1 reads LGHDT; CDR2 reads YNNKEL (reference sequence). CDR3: CASSHLNDYGYTF. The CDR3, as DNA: TGTGCCAGCAGCCACCTAAATGACTATGGCTACACCTTC.

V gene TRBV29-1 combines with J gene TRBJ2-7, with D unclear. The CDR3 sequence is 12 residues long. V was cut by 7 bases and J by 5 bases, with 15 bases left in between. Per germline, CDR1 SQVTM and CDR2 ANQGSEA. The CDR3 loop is CSATATAHEQYV. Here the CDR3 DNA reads TGCAGCGCGACCGCAACGGCCCACGAGCAGTACGTC.

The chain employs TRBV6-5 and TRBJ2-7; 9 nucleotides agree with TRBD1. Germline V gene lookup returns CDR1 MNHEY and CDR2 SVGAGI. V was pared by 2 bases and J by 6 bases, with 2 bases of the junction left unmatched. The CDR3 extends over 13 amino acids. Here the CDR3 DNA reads TGTGCCAGCAGTTACGGACAGGGGTTCGAGCAGTACTTC. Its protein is CASSYGQGFEQYF.

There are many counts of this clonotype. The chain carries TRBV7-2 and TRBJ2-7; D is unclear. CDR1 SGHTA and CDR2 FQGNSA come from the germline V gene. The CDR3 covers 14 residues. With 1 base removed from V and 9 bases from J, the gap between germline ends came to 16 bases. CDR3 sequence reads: CASSLGRNPTGQYF. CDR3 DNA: TGTGCCAGCAGCTTAGGGCGCAATCCGACGGGGCAGTACTTC.

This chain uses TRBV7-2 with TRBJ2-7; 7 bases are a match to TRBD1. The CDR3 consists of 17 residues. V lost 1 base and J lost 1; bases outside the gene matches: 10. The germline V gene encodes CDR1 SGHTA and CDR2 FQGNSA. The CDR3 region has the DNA TGTGCCAGCAGCTTAGTTGGTTTCCGGGACAGATCCTACGAGCAGTACTTC. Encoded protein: CASSLVGFRDRSYEQYF.

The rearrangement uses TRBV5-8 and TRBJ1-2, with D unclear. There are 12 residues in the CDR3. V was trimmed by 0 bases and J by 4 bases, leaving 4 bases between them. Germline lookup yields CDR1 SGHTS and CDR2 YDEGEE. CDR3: CASSLVIYGYTF. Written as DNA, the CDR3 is TGTGCCAGCAGCTTGGTTATCTATGGCTACACCTTC.

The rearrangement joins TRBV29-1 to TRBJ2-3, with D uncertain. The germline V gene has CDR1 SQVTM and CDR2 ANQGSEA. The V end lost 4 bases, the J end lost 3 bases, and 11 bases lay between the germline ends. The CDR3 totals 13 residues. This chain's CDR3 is CSVVGARTDTQYF. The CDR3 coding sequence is TGCAGCGTTGTCGGTGCACGAACAGATACGCAGTATTTT.

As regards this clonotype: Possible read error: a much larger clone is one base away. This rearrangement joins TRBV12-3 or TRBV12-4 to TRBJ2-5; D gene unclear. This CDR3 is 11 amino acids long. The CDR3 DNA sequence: TGTGCCAGCAGTATCCAAGGGACCCAGTACTTC. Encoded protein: CASSIQGTQYF.

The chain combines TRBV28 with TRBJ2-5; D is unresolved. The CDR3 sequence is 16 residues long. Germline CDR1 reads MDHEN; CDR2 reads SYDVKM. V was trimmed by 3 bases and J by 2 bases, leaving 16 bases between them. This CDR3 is CASSFSSGPGQETQYF. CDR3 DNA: TGTGCCAGCAGTTTTTCCTCAGGCCCAGGACAAGAGACCCAGTACTTC.

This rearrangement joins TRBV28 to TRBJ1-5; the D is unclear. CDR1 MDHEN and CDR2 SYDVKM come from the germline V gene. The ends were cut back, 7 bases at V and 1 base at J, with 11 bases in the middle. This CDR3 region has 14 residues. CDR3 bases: TGTGCCAGCAAGGCAGCCCTAAGCAATCAGCCCCAGCATTTT. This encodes CASKAALSNQPQHF.

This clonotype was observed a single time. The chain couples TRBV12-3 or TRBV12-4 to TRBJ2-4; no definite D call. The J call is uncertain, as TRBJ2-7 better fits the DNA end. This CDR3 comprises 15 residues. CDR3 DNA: TGTGCCAGCAGTTTACAACTGGGCATGGAGTACGAGCAGTACTTC. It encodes CASSLQLGMEYEQYF.

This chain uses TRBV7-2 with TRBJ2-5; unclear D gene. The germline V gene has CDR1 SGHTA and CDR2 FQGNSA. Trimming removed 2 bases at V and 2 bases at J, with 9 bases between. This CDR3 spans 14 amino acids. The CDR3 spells CASSLSEMQETQYF. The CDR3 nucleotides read TGTGCCAGCAGCTTAAGCGAAATGCAAGAGACCCAGTACTTC.

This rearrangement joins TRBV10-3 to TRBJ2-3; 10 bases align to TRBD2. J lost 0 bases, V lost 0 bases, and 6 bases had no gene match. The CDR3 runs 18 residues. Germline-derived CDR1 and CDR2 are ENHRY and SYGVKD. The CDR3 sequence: CAISESRLAGASTDTQYF. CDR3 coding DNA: TGTGCCATCAGTGAGTCAAGACTAGCGGGTGCTAGCACAGATACGCAGTATTTT.

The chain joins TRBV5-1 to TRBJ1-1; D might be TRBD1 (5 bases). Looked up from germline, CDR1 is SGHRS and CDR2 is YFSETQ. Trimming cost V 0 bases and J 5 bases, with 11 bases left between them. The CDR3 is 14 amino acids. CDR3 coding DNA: TGCGCCAGCAGCTTGGCGGGGGGTCGGACTGAAGCTTTCTTT. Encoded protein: CASSLAGGRTEAFF.

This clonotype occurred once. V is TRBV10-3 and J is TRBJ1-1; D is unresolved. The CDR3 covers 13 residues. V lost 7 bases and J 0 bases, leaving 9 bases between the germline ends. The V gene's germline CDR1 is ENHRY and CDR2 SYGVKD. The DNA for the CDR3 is TGTGCCATCATGGAGACGATGAACACTGAAGCTTTCTTT. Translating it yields CAIMETMNTEAFF.

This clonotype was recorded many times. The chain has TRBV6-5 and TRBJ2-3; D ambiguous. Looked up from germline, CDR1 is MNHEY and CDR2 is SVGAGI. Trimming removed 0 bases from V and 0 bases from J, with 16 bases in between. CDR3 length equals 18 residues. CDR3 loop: CASSYSILAARSTDTQYF. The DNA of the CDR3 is TGTGCCAGCAGTTACTCGATTTTAGCCGCGAGGAGCACAGATACGCAGTATTTT.